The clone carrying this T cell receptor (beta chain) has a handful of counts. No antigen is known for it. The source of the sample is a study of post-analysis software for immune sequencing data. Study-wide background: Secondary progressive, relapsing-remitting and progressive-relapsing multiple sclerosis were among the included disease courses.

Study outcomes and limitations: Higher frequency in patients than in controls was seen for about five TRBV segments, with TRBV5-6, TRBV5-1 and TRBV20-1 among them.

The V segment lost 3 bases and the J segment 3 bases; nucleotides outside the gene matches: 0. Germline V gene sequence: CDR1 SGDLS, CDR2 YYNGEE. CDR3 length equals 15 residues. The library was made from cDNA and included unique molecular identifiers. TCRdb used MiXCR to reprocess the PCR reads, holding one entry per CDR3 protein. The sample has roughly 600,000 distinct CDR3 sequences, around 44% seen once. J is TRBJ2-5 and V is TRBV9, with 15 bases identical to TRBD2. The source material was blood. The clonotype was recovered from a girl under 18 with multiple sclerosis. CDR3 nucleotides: TGTGCCAGCAGCGGGACTAGCGGGAGGGAAGAGACCCAGTACTTC. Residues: CASSGTSGREETQYF.